Shown below are 9 T cell receptor beta chains from a single sample sequenced in a study of OX40 agonist ivuxolimab in advanced cancers. Only in-frame clones appear in the TCRdb table, and some are missing; sequencing was by immunoSEQ multiplex PCR. The sample includes under 80,000 clones, 85% to 90% of them seen just once. The sample here was CD4+ or CD8+ T cells sorted from blood, taken in a trial of the OX40 agonist ivuxolimab. Source of these receptors: an adult with an advanced solid tumor such as melanoma, head and neck, liver or kidney cancer.

This rearrangement joins TRBV6-6 to TRBJ1-5; possible D gene TRBD1, 5 bases. CDR3 length: 15 amino acids. Germline V gene lookup returns CDR1 MNHNY and CDR2 SVGAGI (reference sequence). The V end was cut by 0 bases, the J end by 2 bases, with 8 bases between. The CDR3 protein is CASSYSGGGNQPQHF. In nucleotides, the CDR3 is TGTGCCAGCAGTTACTCTGGGGGTGGCAATCAGCCCCAGCATTTT.

The rearrangement joins TRBV11-2 to TRBJ1-1, with D uncertain. Germline V gives CDR1 SGHAT, CDR2 FQNNGV. Trimming stripped 7 bases from V and 6 bases from J, with 9 bases between. There are 11 residues in the CDR3. CDR3 bases: TGTGCCAGCATAAAGGGAGCTGAAGCTTTCTTT. Protein: CASIKGAEAFF.

The genes are TRBV10-3 and TRBJ2-1, with a weak D call TRBD2 (5 bases). CDR3 length: 12 residues. Trimming cost V 6 bases and J 10 bases, with 13 bases left between them. CDR1 is ENHRY and CDR2 is SYGVKD in the germline V gene. In nucleotides, the CDR3 is TGTGCCATCAGCGATTCTAGCATAGAGCAGTTCTTC. It is translated as CAISDSSIEQFF.

The chain uses TRBV6-5 and TRBJ1-5, with 9 nucleotides matching TRBD1. This CDR3 is built from 15 residues. Losses at the gene ends were 5 bases for V and 4 bases for J; bases not matched to a gene: 6. Germline CDR1 MNHEY, CDR2 SVGAGI. The CDR3 bases are TGTGCCAGCAGTGCGACCGGGACAGGGAATCAGCCCCAGCATTTT. Translation gives CASSATGTGNQPQHF.

The V call is TRBV11-2, the J call TRBJ2-5; 7 nucleotides match TRBD1. This CDR3 is built from 15 residues. Germline V gene sequence: CDR1 SGHAT, CDR2 FQNNGV. V was pared by 5 bases and J by 10 bases, with 16 bases of the junction left unmatched. The CDR3 bases are TGTGCCAGCAGCCTAATGACAGGGTCCTTGGGTGTCCAGTACTTC. Amino acids: CASSLMTGSLGVQYF.

Points on this clone: Germline and junction disagree at one end, which may indicate a read error. The chain has TRBV6-1 and TRBJ2-2; the D call may be TRBD1 or TRBD2 (5 bases each). Germline assignment: CDR1 MNHNS and CDR2 SASEGT. The CDR3 totals 14 residues. CDR3 bases: TGTGCCAGCAGTGAACCAGGGTGGCCCGGGGAGCTGCTTTTT. Amino acids: CASSEPGWPGELLF.

The J gene is TRBJ1-2, the V gene TRBV6-5, with D possibly matching TRBD1 (6 bases). The CDR3 totals 11 residues. Germline CDR1 reads MNHEY; CDR2 reads SVGAGI. V lost 4 bases and J 10 bases, leaving 10 bases between the germline ends. Here the CDR3 DNA reads TGTGCCAGCAGTTCCCAGGGGATCTACACCTTC. As protein: CASSSQGIYTF.

The V and J genes are TRBV29-1 and TRBJ2-1; D possibly uses TRBD1 or TRBD2 (5 bases each). Germline V gene sequence: CDR1 SQVTM, CDR2 ANQGSEA. This CDR3 comprises 12 residues. Trimming removed 8 bases from V and 9 bases from J, with 17 bases in between. For the CDR3, the DNA is TGCAGCCCTACCCTGGGGGTAGGTGAGCAGTTCTTC. Translation: CSPTLGVGEQFF.

As regards this clone: Relative to the germline gene, one junction end is altered; a read error may explain this. This rearrangement joins TRBV4-1 to TRBJ2-7; unclear D gene. The CDR3 has 16 residues. From germline, CDR1 is MGHRA and CDR2 YSYEKL. CDR3 nucleotides: TGCGCCAGCAGCCAAGATCTAAGCACTGGTTCCAAAAAAGTCGGCTTC. It yields the protein CASSQDLSTGSKKVGF.